This paragraph reports one T cell receptor (beta chain). Its antigen target is currently unknown. Base-call qualities are not available, and no considerably larger clone is one nucleotide away. Collaborating institutions collected whole blood in K2EDTA tubes following their own protocols. Collaborator samples were shipped for TCRbeta analysis as frozen whole blood, isolated PBMCs, or DNA extracted from either sample type. This entry belongs to a study of blood T cell repertoires in COVID-19 (dated by TCRdb to 2018 to 2021). In the study overall: Samples from collaborators originated in the United States, Italy and Spain and spanned both the acute and convalescent phases of COVID-19. The material from the prospective study consisted of cDNA or gDNA derived from T cells, B-cell-depleted T cells, or PBMCs. Deeply sampled blood TCRbeta repertoires from subjects exposed to, actively infected with, or recovered from COVID-19 were included in the dataset. The repertoires were released in a freely available public database intended as a resource for research on the immune response to SARS-CoV-2. The samples were drawn from two sources: the first 160 participants of the ongoing ImmuneRACE study, and over 950 subjects contributed by 6 global collaborators. A de-identified subject ID, COVID-19 status, age in years and sex were almost always included in the sample metadata. Where HLA class I and class II types were available, the types were taken from metadata supplied by the sample provider, not from assay-based typing.

The immunoSEQ Assay, a bias-controlled multiplex PCR, was used to amplify TCRbeta CDR3 regions from genomic DNA. The paper's data handling went like this. The number of nucleated cells in each sample was estimated by amplification of reference gene primers within the assay. To quantify the absolute abundance of each unique TCRbeta CDR3 rearrangement, sequence reads were collapsed and filtered. Productive Simpson clonality was computed per sample as the square root of Simpson's diversity index over productive rearrangements. Sourced from immuneACCESS, this table was stored by TCRdb with only in-frame sequences that have V and J called. A share of the clones is absent; for the studies checked, an unresolved V gene accounts for under half, and the remainder has no known explanation. From that table come the V and J calls and clone size; the DNA was used to work out D and trimming. Here the sample has some 150,000 clones; approximately 87% occur a single time. The top ten hold 8.5% to 9% of the sample.

Study-level results and caveats: How much clinical and demographic metadata was included differed by source and by participant, and the metadata was provided uncurated.

CDR1 and CDR2, looked up from the germline V gene, are SGHVS and FQNEAQ. The CDR3 contains 15 residues, cysteine and phenylalanine counted. The DNA shown is the 45-base CDR3, in frame from base 1. The V and J ends are trimmed by 6 bases and 5 bases, leaving 20 bases between them. The material sequenced was peripheral blood. The origin of this receptor is a woman aged 50 to 65 with active or convalescent COVID-19. The chain couples TRBV7-8 to TRBJ2-7; a tentative D match to TRBD2 spans 7 bases. In nucleotide form, the sequence is TGTGCCAGCAGGCAAACCCCGGGGGGCATGGACGAGCAGTACTTC. Its coded protein is CASRQTPGGMDEQYF.